These T cell receptor beta chains were read from a single sample in a study of preoperative IRX-2 immunotherapy in early breast cancer. Measured with immunoSEQ multiplex PCR; TCRdb has only the in-frame clones, and not every one. The repertoire holds roughly 27,000 clones, with about 79% as singletons. The biological material was taken from a patient treated with IRX-2 immunotherapy. The receptors stem from a human donor with breast cancer. CDR3s leave out the opening cysteine and the closing phenylalanine or tryptophan.

V	J	CDR3
TRBV6-8	TRBJ2-7	ASTDPSYEQY
TRBV7-1	TRBJ1-1	ASSYGPDSEAF
TRBV29-1	TRBJ1-2	SAPSQGNYGYT
TRBV6-8	TRBJ2-2	ASSGFSGGAGELF
TRBV11-3	TRBJ2-7	ASSSRGSGTYEQY
TRBV18	TRBJ2-3	ASSLLPDTQY
TRBV11-3	TRBJ1-4	ASSSDPGNEKLF
TRBV28	TRBJ1-1	ASSWVGRLMNTEAF
TRBV19	TRBJ1-1	ASGGQGDGAGTEAF
TRBV6-8	TRBJ2-5	ASSVPGTRETQY
TRBV6-8	TRBJ1-1	ASSTRQGNTEAF
TRBV11-3	TRBJ2-1	ASSQGQGAGEQF
TRBV11-3	TRBJ2-7	ASSSWGQSYEQY
TRBV28	TRBJ1-5	ASSWGGALSNQPQH
TRBV6-8	TRBJ1-1	ASSSPTGNRTEAF
TRBV6-8	TRBJ2-7	ASSETGKIYEQY
TRBV23-1	TRBJ1-2	ASSQRDSRGGYT
TRBV28	TRBJ2-7	ASSDTGVYEQY
TRBV30	TRBJ2-7	ASDWAAGSSYEQY
TRBV11-3	TRBJ1-2	ASSLGGRHYGYT
TRBV11-3	TRBJ1-4	ASSSQGARGEKLF
TRBV6-8	TRBJ1-1	ASSYSINLMNTEAF
TRBV5-1	TRBJ2-1	ASSLGSSVYNEQF
TRBV18	TRBJ1-5	ASSPPGGGNQPQH
TRBV30	TRBJ1-2	AWGLTGMGYGYT
TRBV6-7	TRBJ1-2	ASARQDPNYGYT
TRBV7-6	TRBJ2-5	ASSLGWGKWETQY
TRBV28	TRBJ2-7	ASLDPAGAGGRYYEQY